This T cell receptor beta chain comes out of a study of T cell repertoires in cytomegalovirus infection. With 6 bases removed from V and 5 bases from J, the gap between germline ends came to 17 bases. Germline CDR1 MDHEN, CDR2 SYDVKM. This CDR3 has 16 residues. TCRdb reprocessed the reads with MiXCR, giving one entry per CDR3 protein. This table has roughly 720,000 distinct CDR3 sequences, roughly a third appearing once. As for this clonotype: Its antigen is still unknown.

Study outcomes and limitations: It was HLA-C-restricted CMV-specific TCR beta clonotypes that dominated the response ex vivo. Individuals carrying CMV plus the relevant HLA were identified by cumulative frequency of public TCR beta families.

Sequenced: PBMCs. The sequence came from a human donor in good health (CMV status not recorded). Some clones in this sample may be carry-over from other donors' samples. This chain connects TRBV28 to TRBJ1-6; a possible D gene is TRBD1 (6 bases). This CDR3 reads CASSPGGAADNSPLHF. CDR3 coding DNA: TGTGCCAGCAGCCCCGGGGGGGCGGCGGATAATTCACCCCTCCACTTT.